This entry concerns a single T cell receptor beta chain. This entry is derived from a study of shared clonotypes between healthy human individuals. The table came from immunoSEQ multiplex PCR; TCRdb's copy has only in-frame clones and leaves some out. The profile shows just over 2,000,000 clones, about 95% of them singletons. The germline V gene encodes CDR1 SGHRS and CDR2 YFSETQ. V was trimmed by 8 bases and J by 5 bases, leaving 16 bases between them. This CDR3 comprises 13 residues. The chain employs TRBV5-1 and TRBJ2-5; D may be TRBD1 (6 bases). Sequencing was done on a sample of naive CD4+ T cells sorted from blood. Described subset: CD45RA+ positively selected. The TCR originated in a man between 18 and 35 years old in good health. In DNA form, the CDR3 reads TGCGCCAGTACTACAGGGCTCGGCGAGACCCAGTACTTC. Protein: CASTTGLGETQYF.